These 17 T cell receptor beta chains share one sample of origin, sequenced in a study of cytomegalovirus exposure and HLA in healthy donors. The PCR was carried out with 60 Vbeta primers and 13 Jbeta primers. Sequenced by immunoSEQ multiplex PCR; TCRdb stores in-frame clones only, minus some. The repertoire consists of under 250,000 clones, with 70% to 80% occurring once and the leading ten covering about 2.8%. Sequencing was carried out using PBMCs. The receptors shown here come from a woman under 40 in good health and CMV-seronegative.

Points on this clone: Other DNA sequences in the same sample also yield this CDR3. The chain joins TRBV2 to TRBJ2-7; no clear D gene. This CDR3 has 11 residues. Trimming removed 6 bases from V and 2 bases from J, with 5 bases in between. Germline values: CDR1 SNHLY, CDR2 FYNNEI. This CDR3 is CASSPTYEQYF. The CDR3 DNA follows: TGTGCCAGCAGCCCTACCTACGAGCAGTACTTC.

V usage is TRBV7-3 and J usage is TRBJ2-1, with 8 bases lining up with TRBD2. This CDR3 has 16 amino acids. V shed 3 bases, J shed 5 bases, and the junction held 9 bases outside the gene matches. Germline V gene lookup returns CDR1 SGHTA and CDR2 FQGTGA. This CDR3 is CASSFLRRGGHNEQFF. DNA of the CDR3: TGTGCCAGCAGCTTTCTACGCCGGGGGGGCCACAATGAGCAGTTCTTC. Filled out from reference TRBV7-3 and TRBJ2-1, the complete variable domain reads GAGVSQTPSNKVTEKGKYVELRCDPISGHTALYWYRQSLGQGPEFLIYFQGTGAADDSGLPNDRFFAVRPEGSVSTLKIQRTERGDSAVYLCASSFLRRGGHNEQFFGPGTRLTVL.

The genes are TRBV7-7 and TRBJ2-1; 14 bases are shared with TRBD2. V lost 1 base to trimming and J lost 5 bases; unmatched junction nucleotides: 1. Germline CDR1 reads SSHAT; CDR2 reads FNYEAQ (reference sequence). The CDR3 length is 16 residues. The CDR3 nucleotides read TGTGCCAGCAGCTTAGGACTAGCGGGAGGGAACAATGAGCAGTTCTTC. It translates to CASSLGLAGGNNEQFF.

The chain combines TRBV6-5 with TRBJ1-1, with 10 bases that match TRBD1. Germline assignment: CDR1 MNHEY and CDR2 SVGAGI. CDR3 length equals 15 residues. The V and J ends lost 5 bases and 3 bases, in that order; junction bases with no gene match: 6. The CDR3 is CASSRPGQGYTEAFF. For the CDR3, the DNA is TGTGCCAGCAGTCGCCCGGGACAGGGGTACACTGAAGCTTTCTTT.

The chain uses TRBV5-8 and TRBJ2-1; 7 positions agree with TRBD1. CDR1 and CDR2 from the germline V gene are SGHTS and YDEGEE. The CDR3 has 17 amino acids. The J segment lost 0 bases and the V segment lost 4 bases, leaving 10 bases of the junction unmatched. The CDR3 DNA reads as TGTGCCAGCAGCCCCTCGGGACAGATGAGCTCCTACAATGAGCAGTTCTTC. It translates to CASSPSGQMSSYNEQFF.

On this clone: One end of the junction fails to match germline, which may point to a read error. The chain carries TRBV4-1 and TRBJ2-3; tentatively, D is TRBD2 (7 bases). Germline V gives CDR1 MGHRA, CDR2 YSYEKL. The CDR3 totals 13 residues. CDR3 sequence reads: CASSQDLEGGGHF. CDR3 DNA sequence: TGCGCCAGCAGCCAAGATCTCGAGGGAGGGGGGCATTTT.

The V gene is TRBV14, the J gene TRBJ2-3; D is possibly TRBD2 (5 bases). CDR1 and CDR2 (germline): SGHDN, FVKESK. Trimming pared 1 base from V and 4 bases from J, leaving 15 bases between. CDR3 length: 16 amino acids. CDR3 sequence: CASSQALGVSPDTQYF. The CDR3 DNA sequence: TGTGCCAGCAGCCAAGCACTCGGGGTGAGCCCAGATACGCAGTATTTT.

CDR3 protein: CASKIEVFSYEQYF. The CDR3 nucleotides read TGTGCCAGCAAAATAGAGGTCTTCTCCTACGAGCAGTACTTC. This sequence joins TRBV6-1 and TRBJ2-7; D uncertain. Trimming took off 7 bases at V and 0 bases at J, with 13 bases between the two ends. The CDR3 is made up of 14 amino acids. The germline CDR1 and CDR2 sequences are MNHNS and SASEGT.

The genes are TRBV5-1 and TRBJ2-1; TRBD2 matches at 9 bases. J was trimmed by 2 bases and V by 2 bases; bases with no gene match: 2. The CDR3 contains 15 residues. From germline, CDR1 is SGHRS and CDR2 YFSETQ. CDR3 in amino acids: CASSFTSGPYNEQFF. The DNA for the CDR3 is TGCGCCAGCAGCTTTACTAGCGGGCCCTACAATGAGCAGTTCTTC. The full variable domain, completed using reference TRBV5-1 and TRBJ2-1, is KAGVTQTPRYLIKTRGQQVTLSCSPISGHRSVSWYQQTPGQGLQFLFEYFSETQRNKGNFPGRFSGRQFSNSRSEMNVSTLELGDSALYLCASSFTSGPYNEQFFGPGTRLTVL.

V and J are TRBV5-4 and TRBJ1-2; D is undetermined. The germline CDR1 and CDR2 sequences are SGHNT and YYREEE (reference sequence). The V end lost 1 base, the J end lost 1 base, and 5 bases lay between the germline ends. The CDR3 sequence is 13 residues long. The CDR3 DNA sequence: TGTGCCAGCAGCTTGTCAGATAACTATGGCTACACCTTC. Protein product: CASSLSDNYGYTF.

V and J are TRBV5-1 and TRBJ2-3; 7 bases map to TRBD2. Unmatched junction bases numbered 8, after V lost 4 bases and J lost 0 bases. The CDR3 consists of 16 residues. The germline V gene encodes CDR1 SGHRS and CDR2 YFSETQ. The CDR3 region has the DNA TGCGCCAGCAGCCCGGGACTAACAATTAGCACAGATACGCAGTATTTT. Translation gives CASSPGLTISTDTQYF. The full variable domain, its missing parts supplied by reference TRBV5-1 and TRBJ2-3, is KAGVTQTPRYLIKTRGQQVTLSCSPISGHRSVSWYQQTPGQGLQFLFEYFSETQRNKGNFPGRFSGRQFSNSRSEMNVSTLELGDSALYLCASSPGLTISTDTQYFGPGTRLTVL.

CDR3 DNA: TGTGCCAGCAGTGGACAACAGGGTTTAAACACCATATATTTT. Protein sequence: CASSGQQGLNTIYF. The rearrangement joins TRBV6-1 to TRBJ1-3, with a weak D call TRBD1 (6 bases). The CDR3 covers 14 residues. V lost 4 bases and J 6 bases, leaving 13 bases between the germline ends. The germline gives CDR1 MNHNS, CDR2 SASEGT.

This clone showed up just a few times. The chain recombines TRBV4-1 with TRBJ2-1, with D maybe TRBD1 (6 bases). V gave up 1 base and J gave up 4 bases, with 14 bases separating them. CDR3 size: 16 residues. Germline V gene data show CDR1 as MGHRA and CDR2 as YSYEKL. DNA of the CDR3: TGCGCCAGCAGCCAAGTGGGCAGGGGCCTATACAATGAGCAGTTCTTC. Translation: CASSQVGRGLYNEQFF.

As for this clone: Relative to the germline gene, one junction end is altered; a read error may explain this. The rearrangement uses TRBV7-9 and TRBJ2-7; D possibly corresponds to TRBD2 (5 bases). From germline, CDR1 is SEHNR and CDR2 FQNEAQ (reference sequence). The CDR3 loop spans 12 amino acids. CDR3 in DNA: TGTTCCAGCAGTCCACAATCGGGGGAGCAGTACTTC. It translates to CSSSPQSGEQYF.

The table lists this clone with a few counts. The junction shows a germline mismatch at one end, possibly a read error. This chain connects TRBV2 to TRBJ1-5; D may be TRBD1 (6 bases). Germline CDR1 and CDR2: SNHLY and FYNNEI. The CDR3 spans 16 residues. The CDR3 region has the DNA TGTGCCAGCAGCGAAGCCAGGGGTATTAGCAATCAGCCCCAGCATTTT. It yields the protein CASSEARGISNQPQHF.

V and J are TRBV5-8 and TRBJ1-2; D is possibly TRBD1 (5 bases). The CDR3 is 15 residues long. CDR1 SGHTS and CDR2 YDEGEE come from the germline V gene. Trimming took off 0 bases at V and 3 bases at J, with 12 bases between the two ends. The CDR3 protein is CASSLVGRVDYGYTF. The CDR3 nucleotides read TGTGCCAGCAGCTTGGTAGGCAGGGTGGACTATGGCTACACCTTC.

V usage is TRBV5-6 and J usage is TRBJ1-2, with D unclear. The CDR3 contains 16 residues. Trimming took off 6 bases at V and 4 bases at J, with 22 bases between the two ends. Per the germline V gene, CDR1 is SGHDT and CDR2 is YYEEEE. CDR3 coding DNA: TGTGCCAGCAACACCCCCAGGCAGAGAGAAGCCTATGGCTACACCTTC. It translates to CASNTPRQREAYGYTF.